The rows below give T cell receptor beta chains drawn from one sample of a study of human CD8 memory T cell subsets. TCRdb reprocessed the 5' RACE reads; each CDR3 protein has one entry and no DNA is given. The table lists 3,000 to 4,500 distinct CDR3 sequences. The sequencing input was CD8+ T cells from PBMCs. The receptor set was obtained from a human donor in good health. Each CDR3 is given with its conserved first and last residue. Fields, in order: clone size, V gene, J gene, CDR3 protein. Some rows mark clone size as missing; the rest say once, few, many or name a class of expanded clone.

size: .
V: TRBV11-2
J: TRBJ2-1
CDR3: CASSDLNNEQFF

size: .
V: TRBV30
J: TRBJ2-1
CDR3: CAWSPLAASYNEQFF

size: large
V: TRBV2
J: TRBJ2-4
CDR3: CASSEWVGDLAKNIQYF

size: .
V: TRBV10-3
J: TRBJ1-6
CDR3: CAIREPGQFNSPLHF

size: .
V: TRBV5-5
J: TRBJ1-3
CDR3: CASSLVSAGNTIYF

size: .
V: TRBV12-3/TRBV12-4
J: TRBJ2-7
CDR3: CASSFIHVAGAYEQYF

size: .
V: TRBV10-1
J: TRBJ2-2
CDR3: CASSEGRDTGELFF

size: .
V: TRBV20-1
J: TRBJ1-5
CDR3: CSARGIRDRESQPQHF

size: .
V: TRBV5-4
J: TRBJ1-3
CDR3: CASSLSGSGNTIYF

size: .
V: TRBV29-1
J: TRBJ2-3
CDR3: CSTDEGIALDTQYF

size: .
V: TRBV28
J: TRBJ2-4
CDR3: CASSLEVAKNIQYF

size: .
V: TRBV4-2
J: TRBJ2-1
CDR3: CASSQDGTSGRDNEQFF

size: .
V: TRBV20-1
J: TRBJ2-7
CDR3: CSAREWADSSEQYF

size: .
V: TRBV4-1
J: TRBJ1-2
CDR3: CASSQGRGGYTF

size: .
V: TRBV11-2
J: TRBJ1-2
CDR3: CASSSLLGTGNYGYTF

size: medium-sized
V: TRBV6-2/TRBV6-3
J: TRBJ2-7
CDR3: CASRSLTSKTYEQYF

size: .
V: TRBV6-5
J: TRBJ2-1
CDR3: CASSYSSGDYNEQFF

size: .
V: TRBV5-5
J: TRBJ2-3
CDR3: CASRSDRIKQYF

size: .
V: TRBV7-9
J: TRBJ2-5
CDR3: CASSLISGAETQYF

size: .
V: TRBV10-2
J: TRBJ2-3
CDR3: CATSSGGAGDTQYF